What follows is one T cell receptor beta chain and its context. Its specificity is not known. Sequencing templates came from extracted RNA that was reverse transcribed into cDNA. Some clones are missing from TCRdb's copy, which holds only in-frame ones; the method was immunoSEQ multiplex PCR. The sample consists of 95,000 to 100,000 clones, 50% to 60% of them appearing once. J was trimmed by 3 bases and V by 5 bases; bases with no gene match: 7. Germline V gene lookup returns CDR1 SEHNR and CDR2 FQNEAQ (reference sequence). The CDR3 runs to 15 residues. Treatment meaning: oral pan-JAK inhibitor, 5-10 mg twice daily. The sample comes from a study of CD8+ T cells in alopecia areata. Study-wide context: Twice a day, 5 to 10 mg of oral tofacitinib was administered to treated patients.

The study, taken as a whole, reports: Relative to normal scalp, lesional scalp, especially alopecia totalis/universalis, showed higher clonality.

The chain combines TRBV7-9 with TRBJ1-5; the match to TRBD1 covers 7 bases. The input for sequencing was CD8+ T cells sorted from blood, taken at approximately week 60, from a patient treated with tofacitinib. This TCR was sampled from a human donor with alopecia areata. The CDR3 reads CASSPGQAINQPQHF. Here the CDR3 DNA reads TGTGCCAGCAGCCCAGGACAGGCAATCAATCAGCCCCAGCATTTT.